Presented here are 14 T cell receptor beta chains from one specimen sequenced in a study of T cells in Graves' hyperthyroidism and ophthalmopathy. Researchers amplified the TCR beta CDR3 regions from RNA transcripts. A first-round RT-PCR of the TCR CDR3 used the HTBI primer set. TCRdb re-called the multiplex PCR reads with MiXCR, one entry per CDR3 protein. The data contain around 200,000 distinct CDR3 sequences, over 15% of them singletons. Sequences were obtained from blood. The receptor source for this set is a woman in her forties or fifties with Graves' hyperthyroidism.

In the case of this clonotype: Given a much more abundant clone one base away, this may be a read error. The chain combines TRBV20-1 with TRBJ1-1, with D possibly being TRBD1 (5 bases). Germline V CDR1 and CDR2: DFQATT, SNEGSKA (reference sequence). CDR3 length equals 13 residues. CDR3 DNA sequence: TGCAGTGCGCTGGGGGGGGTCGGCACTGGAGCTTTCTTT. Residues: CSALGGVGTGAFF.

This clonotype showed up many times. This chain links TRBV14 with TRBJ2-2, with 8 nucleotides matching TRBD1. V was clipped by 4 bases and J by 4 bases; unmatched bases: 8. The germline gives CDR1 SGHDN, CDR2 FVKESK. The CDR3 covers 16 residues. The DNA for the CDR3 is TGTGCCAGCAGCCGAAAACAGGGGGTTTTCACCGGGGAGCTGTTTTTT. Translating gives CASSRKQGVFTGELFF.

This clonotype has ten or more counts. The V call is TRBV9, the J call TRBJ2-2; D might be TRBD1 or TRBD2, each matching 5 bases. The germline V gene encodes CDR1 SGDLS and CDR2 YYNGEE. With 5 bases removed from V and 6 bases from J, the gap between germline ends came to 11 bases. The CDR3 is 13 amino acids. This CDR3 reads CASRGDGSGELFF. For the CDR3, the DNA is TGTGCCAGCAGGGGGGATGGGTCCGGGGAGCTGTTTTTT.

The chain recombines TRBV7-3 with TRBJ2-1; 9 bases are a match to TRBD2. The junction had 6 bases not matched to a gene; V was cut back by 4 bases and J by 5 bases. CDR1 SGHTA and CDR2 FQGTGA come from the germline V gene. There are 15 residues in the CDR3. CDR3 in DNA: TGTGCCAGCAGCTCCGGCGGGGGGGCGAACAATGAGCAGTTCTTC. Translating it yields CASSSGGGANNEQFF. Based on the CDR3 plus reference TRBV7-3 and TRBJ2-1, the full variable domain is GAGVSQTPSNKVTEKGKYVELRCDPISGHTALYWYRQSLGQGPEFLIYFQGTGAADDSGLPNDRFFAVRPEGSVSTLKIQRTERGDSAVYLCASSSGGGANNEQFFGPGTRLTVL.

This clonotype was counted at least ten times. J is TRBJ1-1 and V is TRBV7-2; D is perhaps TRBD1 (5 bases). The germline V gene encodes CDR1 SGHTA and CDR2 FQGNSA. V was clipped by 7 bases and J by 4 bases, with 16 bases between them. The CDR3 spans 14 residues. The DNA of the CDR3 is TGTGCCAGCACCTTTGGGGCGTTGGGCACTGAAGCTTTCTTT. Translating it yields CASTFGALGTEAFF.

V and J are TRBV4-2 and TRBJ2-3; D is tentatively TRBD1 or TRBD2 (6 bases each). This CDR3 comprises 16 residues. Germline lookup yields CDR1 LGHNA and CDR2 YNFKEQ. The ends were cut back, 1 base at V and 4 bases at J, with 15 bases in the middle. The CDR3: CASSQGRDNYADTQYF. The CDR3 coding sequence is TGTGCCAGCAGCCAAGGGAGGGACAATTACGCAGATACGCAGTATTTT.

Many counts were recorded for this clonotype. This rearrangement joins TRBV2 to TRBJ2-1, with no clear D. Per the germline V gene, CDR1 is SNHLY and CDR2 is FYNNEI. The CDR3 consists of 13 residues. V was clipped by 8 bases and J by 0 bases, with 8 bases between them. CDR3 bases: TGTGCCAGCGTTTATAGCTCCTACAATGAGCAGTTCTTC. Its translation: CASVYSSYNEQFF.

This clonotype was detected ten times or more. The chain links TRBV12-3 or TRBV12-4 to TRBJ1-1; a weak D match, TRBD1 (5 bases). With 6 bases removed from V and 1 base from J, the gap between germline ends came to 9 bases. This CDR3 comprises 13 residues. The CDR3 DNA follows: TGTGCCAGCAGCCACACAGGGAACACTGAAGCTTTCTTT. Amino acids: CASSHTGNTEAFF.

This clonotype was counted between two and nine times. The chain combines TRBV9 with TRBJ2-2, with 10 bases lining up with TRBD2. Trimming removed 2 bases from V and 6 bases from J; junction bases left unmatched: 10. Germline V lookup: CDR1 SGDLS, CDR2 YYNGEE. The CDR3 consists of 17 residues. The CDR3 DNA sequence: TGTGCCAGCAGCGTCAACCAGCAGCGGGGGGGGGCCGGGGAGCTGTTTTTT. Its protein is CASSVNQQRGGAGELFF.

This clonotype came up many times. The V call is TRBV7-9, the J call TRBJ2-3; D is perhaps TRBD2 (6 bases). The V end lost 1 base, the J end lost 1 base, and 9 bases lay between the germline ends. The germline gives CDR1 SEHNR, CDR2 FQNEAQ (reference sequence). The CDR3 runs to 15 residues. CDR3 DNA: TGTGCCAGCAGCTTAGTGGCTAGCGGCACAGATACGCAGTATTTT. It yields the protein CASSLVASGTDTQYF.

This clonotype occurred many times. This chain uses TRBV27 with TRBJ2-1; the match to TRBD1 covers 8 bases. Germline V gives CDR1 MNHEY, CDR2 SMNVEV (reference sequence). V lost 4 bases and J lost 3; bases outside the gene matches: 8. This CDR3 comprises 16 residues. The CDR3: CASSWEQGEFYNEQFF. As DNA, the CDR3 is TGTGCCAGCAGTTGGGAACAGGGGGAATTCTACAATGAGCAGTTCTTC.

This clonotype was seen repeatedly, ten times or more. V usage is TRBV15 and J usage is TRBJ1-1; TRBD1 aligns across 8 bases. Germline V lookup: CDR1 LNHNV, CDR2 YYDKDF (reference sequence). Germline trimming cut 3 bases from V and 1 base from J; bases unmatched to any gene: 7. The CDR3 totals 16 residues. The CDR3 DNA is TGTGCCACCAGCAGGGGAGCCGGGACAGGGAACACTGAAGCTTTCTTT. Amino acids: CATSRGAGTGNTEAFF.

This clonotype has at least ten counts. The J gene is TRBJ1-2, the V gene TRBV13, with a possible D match to TRBD1 (5 bases). Germline V CDR1 and CDR2: PRHDT, FYEKMQ (reference sequence). Trimming left V 0 bases short and J 8 bases short, with 10 bases between. The CDR3 is made up of 13 amino acids. The CDR3 DNA is TGTGCCAGCAGCTTAGGGGGGGTCTACGGCTACACCTTC. This sequence encodes CASSLGGVYGYTF. Full variable domain (outside the CDR3, taken from reference TRBV13 and TRBJ1-2): AAGVIQSPRHLIKEKRETATLKCYPIPRHDTVYWYQQGPGQDPQFLISFYEKMQSDKGSIPDRFSAQQFSDYHSELNMSSLELGDSALYFCASSLGGVYGYTFGSGTRLTVV.

This clonotype was recorded at least ten times. V gene TRBV7-2 combines with J gene TRBJ2-1, with 9 bases aligning to TRBD2. The CDR3 is 17 amino acids. The V and J ends lost 5 bases and 2 bases, in that order; junction bases with no gene match: 10. Germline CDR1 is SGHTA and CDR2 is FQGNSA. CDR3 DNA sequence: TGTGCCAGCAGCGAAACAGCGGGACTAGCTGCCTACAATGAGCAGTTCTTC. As protein: CASSETAGLAAYNEQFF.